Listed here is a single T cell receptor (beta chain). This entry belongs to a study of blood T cell repertoires in COVID-19. Study at large: PBMCs, B-cell-depleted T cells, or T cells were the source of the cDNA or gDNA that made up the material.

In the original analysis: Reference gene primer amplification yielded estimated nucleated cell counts. TCRdb's table, derived via immunoSEQ multiplex PCR, lists solely in-frame clones and lacks some. The V and J calls and clone size are taken from that table; D and trimming were inferred from the DNA. Of 250,000 to 400,000 clones in the sample, roughly 88% are singletons; the top ten hold approximately 1.6%. The CDR3 extends over 13 amino acids. Germline lookup yields CDR1 SNHLY and CDR2 FYNNEI. V was cut by 1 base and J by 4 bases, with 5 bases left in between. The chain links TRBV2 to TRBJ1-5; D not certain. This TCR was recovered from a woman aged 30 to 39 with COVID-19, enrolled during active disease. Sequenced sample: peripheral blood. Written as DNA, the CDR3 is TGTGCCAGCAGTGAAGTCGGTAATCAGCCCCAGCATTTT. Encoded protein: CASSEVGNQPQHF. The full variable domain, rest sourced from reference TRBV2 and TRBJ1-5, is EPEVTQTPSHQVTQMGQEVILRCVPISNHLYFYWYRQILGQKVEFLVSFYNNEISEKSEIFDDQFSVERPDGSNFTLKIRSTKLEDSAMYFCASSEVGNQPQHFGDGTRLSIL.